The 15 T cell receptor beta chains in this list originate from one sample, sequenced in a study of TIL therapy for anti-PD-1-resistant metastatic lung cancer. Sequencing used immunoSEQ v3. The protocol was immunoSEQ multiplex PCR, while the TCRdb copy is restricted to in-frame clones and leaves out a portion. The table lists 50,000 to 70,000 clones, roughly 77% of them singletons. Time point denoted: pre-treatment sample, taken before nivolumab and TIL therapy. This material consisted of blood, taken at baseline. These receptors were taken from a person between 25 and 80 years old with non-small cell lung cancer.

This clone was seen just once. V gene TRBV9 combines with J gene TRBJ2-1; D unclear. The CDR3 loop spans 15 amino acids. Germline V gives CDR1 SGDLS, CDR2 YYNGEE. Trimming cost V 0 bases and J 0 bases, with 7 bases left between them. CDR3 loop: CASSVDASSYNEQFF. CDR3 coding DNA: TGTGCCAGCAGCGTAGACGCTAGCTCCTACAATGAGCAGTTCTTC.

The chain recombines TRBV4-3 with TRBJ1-4, with 9 bases lining up with TRBD1. There are 17 residues in the CDR3. V lost 2 bases to trimming and J lost 8 bases; unmatched junction nucleotides: 12. Germline-derived CDR1 and CDR2 are LGHNA and YSLEER. The CDR3: CASSQNTLQGAREKLFF. The CDR3 DNA sequence: TGCGCCAGCAGCCAAAATACCTTACAGGGGGCGCGAGAAAAACTGTTTTTT.

This clone has only a few counts. The gene calls are TRBV6-6 and TRBJ2-7; 11 bases match TRBD2. This CDR3 region has 15 residues. V gave up 6 bases and J gave up 2 bases; unmatched junction bases: 6. Germline V gene data show CDR1 as MNHNY and CDR2 as SVGAGI (reference sequence). In DNA form, the CDR3 reads TGTGCCAGCAGCAATCCTAGCGGGAGGACCTACGAGCAGTACTTC. Its protein is CASSNPSGRTYEQYF.

The gene calls are TRBV7-9 and TRBJ2-2, with D possibly matching TRBD2 (5 bases). Germline V CDR1 and CDR2: SEHNR, FQNEAQ (reference sequence). V lost 5 bases and J 5 bases, leaving 21 bases between the germline ends. This CDR3 is built from 17 residues. In nucleotides, the CDR3 is TGTGCCAGCAGCCTACCTCTAGCCCGAGTCCGGACCGGGGAGCTGTTTTTT. It translates to CASSLPLARVRTGELFF. The variable domain in full, with the rest retrieved from reference TRBV7-9 and TRBJ2-2, is DTGVSQNPRHKITKRGQNVTFRCDPISEHNRLYWYRQTLGQGPEFLTYFQNEAQLEKSRLLSDRFSAERPKGSFSTLEIQRTEQGDSAMYLCASSLPLARVRTGELFFGEGSRLTVL.

In nucleotides, the CDR3 is TGTGCCAGCAGTTACAGCCTTGGTGGCTACACCTTC. As protein: CASSYSLGGYTF. The rearrangement uses TRBV6-5 and TRBJ1-2; no clear D gene. The V end was cut by 2 bases, the J end by 7 bases, with 8 bases between. This CDR3 region has 12 residues. Germline assignment: CDR1 MNHEY and CDR2 SVGAGI.

This clone showed up just a few times. The chain employs TRBV9 and TRBJ2-2; 9 bases align to TRBD2. Per germline, CDR1 SGDLS and CDR2 YYNGEE. The CDR3 extends over 16 amino acids. The J segment lost 7 bases and the V segment lost 1 base, leaving 8 bases of the junction unmatched. CDR3 DNA sequence: TGTGCCAGCAGCGTATTAGCGGGAGTTGGGAACGGGGAGCTGTTTTTT. This translates into CASSVLAGVGNGELFF.

J is TRBJ2-3 and V is TRBV5-4; 9 nucleotides line up with TRBD2. Trimming cost V 2 bases and J 0 bases; bases outside gene matches: 10. Germline CDR1 is SGHNT and CDR2 is YYREEE (reference sequence). The CDR3 spans 18 residues. CDR3 sequence (DNA): TGTGCCAGCAGCTTAGAGACTAGCGGCCTTACTAGCACAGATACGCAGTATTTT. Amino acid sequence: CASSLETSGLTSTDTQYF. The full variable domain, completed using reference TRBV5-4 and TRBJ2-3, is ETGVTQSPTHLIKTRGQQVTLRCSSQSGHNTVSWYQQALGQGPQFIFQYYREEENGRGNFPPRFSGLQFPNYSSELNVNALELDDSALYLCASSLETSGLTSTDTQYFGPGTRLTVL.

The V gene is TRBV7-2, the J gene TRBJ1-2; possibly TRBD1 for D (5 bases). Per germline, CDR1 SGHTA and CDR2 FQGNSA. Trimming shortened V by 5 bases and J by 4 bases, and 17 bases separated the two germline ends. The CDR3 extends over 15 amino acids. CDR3 sequence (DNA): TGTGCCAGCAGCCCCGGGTCTCAGGGCTTCTATGGCTACACCTTC. It yields the protein CASSPGSQGFYGYTF.

This clone was seen only a few times. The chain is built from TRBV29-1 and TRBJ2-1; the match to TRBD1 covers 8 bases. The CDR3 runs 13 residues. In germline, CDR1 is SQVTM, CDR2 ANQGSEA. The J segment lost 4 bases and the V segment lost 6 bases, leaving 5 bases of the junction unmatched. The CDR3 DNA reads as TGCAGCGTCACACAGGGGGAGTACAATGAGCAGTTCTTC. Translating it yields CSVTQGEYNEQFF.

This sequence joins TRBV28 and TRBJ2-2, with 9 bases identical to TRBD2. V was pared by 6 bases and J by 5 bases, with 13 bases of the junction left unmatched. CDR3 size: 17 residues. Germline loops: CDR1 MDHEN, CDR2 SYDVKM. CDR3 amino acids: CASSSRWLAGRTGELFF. In nucleotides, the CDR3 is TGTGCCAGCAGCTCCCGCTGGCTAGCGGGGCGAACCGGGGAGCTGTTTTTT.

This chain uses TRBV7-3 with TRBJ2-1, with TRBD2 identical over 8 bases. Germline CDR1 reads SGHTA; CDR2 reads FQGTGA. The CDR3 has 12 amino acids. Trimming took 4 bases from V and 11 from J; bases not matched to a gene: 4. CDR3 amino acids: CASSSPGGQQFF. The CDR3 coding sequence is TGTGCCAGCAGCTCCCCGGGGGGGCAGCAGTTCTTC.

CDR3 sequence: CASSQGGRMETQYF. CDR3 in DNA: TGCGCCAGCAGCCAGGGCGGTCGGATGGAGACCCAGTACTTC. The chain joins TRBV4-1 to TRBJ2-5, with D hard to call. This CDR3 spans 14 amino acids. Germline V gene sequence: CDR1 MGHRA, CDR2 YSYEKL. V was pared by 3 bases and J by 5 bases, with 13 bases between.

The CDR3 DNA is TGTGCCAGCAGCTTTGCGGAACAAGAGACCCAGTACTTC. As protein: CASSFAEQETQYF. The chain has TRBV7-2 and TRBJ2-5; D remains unclear. This CDR3 is 13 amino acids long. Germline values: CDR1 SGHTA, CDR2 FQGNSA. V was cut by 3 bases and J by 2 bases, with 7 bases left in between.

The chain recombines TRBV7-6 with TRBJ1-2; D remains unclear. The CDR3 totals 13 residues. Germline CDR1 is SGHVS and CDR2 is FNYEAQ. Trimming cost V 5 bases and J 4 bases, with 11 bases left between them. The CDR3 nucleotides are TGTGCCAGCAGCCGGATGGAGGGCTATGGCTACACCTTC. It translates to CASSRMEGYGYTF. Using reference TRBV7-6 and TRBJ1-2 for the parts outside the CDR3, the full variable domain is GAGVSQSPRYKVTKRGQDVALRCDPISGHVSLYWYRQALGQGPEFLTYFNYEAQQDKSGLPNDRFSAERPEGSISTLTIQRTEQRDSAMYRCASSRMEGYGYTFGSGTRLTVV.

The chain joins TRBV5-1 to TRBJ2-2, with TRBD1 matching over 12 bases. V lost 4 bases to trimming and J lost 8 bases; unmatched junction nucleotides: 6. Germline V gives CDR1 SGHRS, CDR2 YFSETQ. This CDR3 has 15 residues. DNA for the CDR3: TGCGCCAGCAGCCCGGGACAGGGGGCGTTGGGGGAGCTGTTTTTT. Amino acids: CASSPGQGALGELFF.